This note documents a single T cell receptor beta chain sequence. TCRdb re-analysed the reads in MiXCR, keeping a single row per CDR3 protein. The sample records about 740,000 distinct CDR3 sequences, about a third being singletons. This sample is part of a study of T cell repertoires in cytomegalovirus infection. This CDR3 comprises 16 residues. The ends were cut back, 4 bases at V and 0 bases at J, with 12 bases in the middle. This TCR was recovered from a human donor in good health (CMV status not recorded). Some clones in this sample may be carry-over from other donors' samples. This chain joins TRBV12-3 or TRBV12-4 and TRBJ1-4; D remains unclear. The sequenced sample consisted of PBMCs. DNA for the CDR3: TGTGCCAGCAGTTCTTGGACCCTAACAACTAATGAAAAACTGTTTTTT. Amino acid sequence: CASSSWTLTTNEKLFF.